This paragraph reports one TCR beta chain. This sample is drawn from a study of cytomegalovirus exposure and HLA in healthy donors. The PCR ran on 60 Vbeta and 13 Jbeta primers. Generated by immunoSEQ multiplex PCR, the TCRdb table keeps only in-frame clones and is missing some. Here the sample spans over 100,000 clones, around nine tenths being singletons. The sample consisted of PBMCs. This receptor was taken from a woman in her twenties or thirties in good health and CMV-seronegative.

CDR3 DNA: TGCGCCAGCAGCCAAGATCGGGACTTCAATCAGCCCCAGCATTTT. Amino acids: CASSQDRDFNQPQHF. The rearrangement links TRBV4-1 to TRBJ1-5, with D perhaps TRBD1 (5 bases). The CDR3 has 15 residues. Germline lookup yields CDR1 MGHRA and CDR2 YSYEKL. Trimming took off 0 bases at V and 3 bases at J, with 9 bases between the two ends.